This T cell receptor (beta chain) was documented in a study of blood T cell repertoires in COVID-19. Study at large: Researchers got acute and convalescent COVID-19 samples from the United States, Italy and Spain. The analysed material was cDNA or gDNA that came from T cells, B-cell-depleted T cells, or PBMCs.

Original analysis: Estimation of nucleated cell counts relied on the amplification of reference gene primers. Sequenced by immunoSEQ multiplex PCR; TCRdb stores in-frame clones only, minus some. V and J calls and clone size follow that table, whereas D and trimming were derived from the DNA. The sample includes 85,000 to 130,000 clones, approximately 80% seen only once; the top ten take approximately 3.4%. This clonotype was obtained from a woman older than 75 with active or convalescent COVID-19. Sample: peripheral blood.

CDR3 nucleotide sequence: TGCAGCGTTAGCGGGGAAGACCGGTATGGCTACACCTTC. It encodes CSVSGEDRYGYTF. V usage is TRBV29-1 and J usage is TRBJ1-2; D is unclear. The CDR3 is made up of 13 amino acids. With 5 bases removed from V and 5 bases from J, the gap between germline ends came to 15 bases. Per the germline V gene, CDR1 is SQVTM and CDR2 is ANQGSEA.